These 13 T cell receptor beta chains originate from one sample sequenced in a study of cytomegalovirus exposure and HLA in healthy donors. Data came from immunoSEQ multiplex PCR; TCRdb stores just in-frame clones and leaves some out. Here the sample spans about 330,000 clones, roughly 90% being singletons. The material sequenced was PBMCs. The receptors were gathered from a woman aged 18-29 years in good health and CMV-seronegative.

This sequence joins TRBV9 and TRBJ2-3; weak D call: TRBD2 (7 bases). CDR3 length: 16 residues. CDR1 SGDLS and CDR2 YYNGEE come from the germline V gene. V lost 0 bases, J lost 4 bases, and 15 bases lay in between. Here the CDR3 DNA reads TGTGCCAGCAGCGTAGTTTCCGGGGGGCGGCCAGATACGCAGTATTTT. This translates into CASSVVSGGRPDTQYF.

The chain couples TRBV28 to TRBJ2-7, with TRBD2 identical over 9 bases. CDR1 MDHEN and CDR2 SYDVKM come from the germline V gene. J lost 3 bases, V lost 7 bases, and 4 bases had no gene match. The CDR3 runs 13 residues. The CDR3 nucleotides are TGTGCCAGCACCGGGACTAGCCGCTACGAGCAGTACTTC. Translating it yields CASTGTSRYEQYF.

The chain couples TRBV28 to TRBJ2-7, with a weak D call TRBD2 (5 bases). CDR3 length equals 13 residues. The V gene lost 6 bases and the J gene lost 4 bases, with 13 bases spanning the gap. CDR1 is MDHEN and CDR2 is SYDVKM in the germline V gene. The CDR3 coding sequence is TGTGCCAGCAGCCCCGGACGGGGATACGAGCAGTACTTC. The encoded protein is CASSPGRGYEQYF.

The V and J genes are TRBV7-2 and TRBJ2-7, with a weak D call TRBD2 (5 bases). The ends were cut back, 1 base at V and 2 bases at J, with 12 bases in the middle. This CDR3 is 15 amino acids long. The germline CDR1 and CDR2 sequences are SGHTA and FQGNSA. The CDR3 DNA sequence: TGTGCCAGCAGCTTAGGGACTCTCGATACCTACGAGCAGTACTTC. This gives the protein CASSLGTLDTYEQYF.

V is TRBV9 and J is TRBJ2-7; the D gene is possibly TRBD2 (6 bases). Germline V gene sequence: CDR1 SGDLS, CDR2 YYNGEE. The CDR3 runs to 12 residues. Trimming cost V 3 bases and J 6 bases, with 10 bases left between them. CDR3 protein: CASSGGLTEQYF. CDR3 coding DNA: TGTGCCAGCAGCGGTGGACTAACCGAGCAGTACTTC.

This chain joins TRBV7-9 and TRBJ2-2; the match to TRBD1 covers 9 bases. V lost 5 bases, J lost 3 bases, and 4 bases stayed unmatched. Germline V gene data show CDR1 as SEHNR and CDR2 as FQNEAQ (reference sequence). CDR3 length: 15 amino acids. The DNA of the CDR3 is TGTGCCAGCAGCCTACAGGGGGCAGACACCGGGGAGCTGTTTTTT. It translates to CASSLQGADTGELFF. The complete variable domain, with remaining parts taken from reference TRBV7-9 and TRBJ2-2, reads DTGVSQNPRHKITKRGQNVTFRCDPISEHNRLYWYRQTLGQGPEFLTYFQNEAQLEKSRLLSDRFSAERPKGSFSTLEIQRTEQGDSAMYLCASSLQGADTGELFFGEGSRLTVL.

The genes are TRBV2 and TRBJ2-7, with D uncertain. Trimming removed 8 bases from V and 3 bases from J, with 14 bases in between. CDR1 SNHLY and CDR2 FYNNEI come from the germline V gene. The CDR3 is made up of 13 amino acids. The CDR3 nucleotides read TGTGCCAGCTTACCCATCCACGGCTACGAGCAGTACTTC. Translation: CASLPIHGYEQYF.

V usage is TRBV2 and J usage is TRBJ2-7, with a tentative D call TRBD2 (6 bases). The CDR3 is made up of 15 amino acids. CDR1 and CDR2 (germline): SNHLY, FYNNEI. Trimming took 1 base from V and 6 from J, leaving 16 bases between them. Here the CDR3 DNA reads TGTGCCAGCAGTGAAGTCATGGGGGGAACCAGCGAGCAGTACTTC. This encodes CASSEVMGGTSEQYF.

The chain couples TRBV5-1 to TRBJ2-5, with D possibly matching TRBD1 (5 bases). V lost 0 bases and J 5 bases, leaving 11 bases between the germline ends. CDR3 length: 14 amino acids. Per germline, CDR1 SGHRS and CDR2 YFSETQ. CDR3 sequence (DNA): TGCGCCAGCAGCTTGGTAGGGGTCGGGGAGACCCAGTACTTC. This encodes CASSLVGVGETQYF.

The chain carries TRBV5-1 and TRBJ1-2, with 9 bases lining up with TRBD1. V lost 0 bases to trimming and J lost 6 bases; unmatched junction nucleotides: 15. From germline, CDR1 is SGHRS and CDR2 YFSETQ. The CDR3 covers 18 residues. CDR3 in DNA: TGCGCCAGCAGCTTGGGCAACAGGGGGCGCAAAGGAAACGATGGCTACACCTTC. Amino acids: CASSLGNRGRKGNDGYTF.

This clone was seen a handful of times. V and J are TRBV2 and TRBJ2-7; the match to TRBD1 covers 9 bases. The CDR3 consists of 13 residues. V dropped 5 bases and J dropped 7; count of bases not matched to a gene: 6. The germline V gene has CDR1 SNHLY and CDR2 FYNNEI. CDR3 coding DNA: TGTGCCAGCAGTTCAGACAGGGGGTGGGAGCAGTACTTC. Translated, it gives CASSSDRGWEQYF.

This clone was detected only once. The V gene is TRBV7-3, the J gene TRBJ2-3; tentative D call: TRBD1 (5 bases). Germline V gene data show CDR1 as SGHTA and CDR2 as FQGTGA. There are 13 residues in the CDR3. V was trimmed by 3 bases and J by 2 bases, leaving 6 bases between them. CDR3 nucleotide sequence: TGTGCCAGCAGCTTCAGGGTCACAGATACGCAGTATTTT. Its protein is CASSFRVTDTQYF.

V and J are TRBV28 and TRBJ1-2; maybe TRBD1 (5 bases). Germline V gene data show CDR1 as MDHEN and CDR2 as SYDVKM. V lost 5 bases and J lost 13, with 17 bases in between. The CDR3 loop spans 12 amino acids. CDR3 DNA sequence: TGTGCCAGCAGTACCCCCCCGGACACAGCCACCTTC. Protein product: CASSTPPDTATF.